This TCR beta chain was captured in a study of beta chain features in type 1 diabetes listed by TCRdb under 2018. In the study overall: Mean age, gender distribution, total cell number and subset yield did not differ between patients and healthy donors. Naive and central memory subsets were obtained from all 30 or so donors, but regulatory and stem cell-like memory subsets were isolated from only 8 patients and roughly 8 healthy donors. The study compared TCRB repertoires of sorted circulating CD4+ T cell subsets between recently diagnosed type 1 diabetes patients and matched healthy donors. Across all samples, 90 million to 130 million sorted cells were examined, and cell number per subset correlated strongly with RNA yield. The research as a whole found: A moderate but significant shortening of TCRB CDR3 length was observed in type 1 diabetes patients in all four CD4+ subsets. Because the HLA sub-analyses included only small numbers of individuals, any influence of HLA type on TCRB rearrangement was left unresolved. Sequencing cDNA rather than genomic DNA could over-represent highly expressing activated cells, although activation and CD3 levels did not differ between groups. At VDJ recombination sites, patients with type 1 diabetes made fewer insertions and deleted more nucleotides, a pattern implying thymic rearrangement abnormalities. PCR may preferentially amplify shorter templates, but because patient and control samples were amplified and corrected together, any resulting skew would affect both groups equally. Naive, central memory and regulatory TCRB repertoires appeared to be more similar among patients than among healthy donors.

The entire amount of isolated RNA was reverse transcribed using the High Capacity cDNA Reverse Transcription Kit, so the sequenced TCRB transcripts were expressed ones. Naive, central memory and regulatory T cell samples underwent deep immunoSEQ sequencing, averaging about 3.57 million total reads per sample. After sorted cells were lysed in RLT buffer, RNA was extracted with DNase-treated RNeasy Micro or Mini kits, with the choice depending on cell number. Each cell subset was processed on its own to prevent cross-contamination, while patient and healthy donor samples were processed together. Using the immunoSEQ multiplex PCR, TCRB sequences were amplified from cDNA into 87-bp fragments spanning the CDR3 region. Amplicons were sequenced on the Illumina HiSeq platform. Concerning the study's data processing: PCR bias was computationally corrected using synthetic template baselines, reads within Hamming distance 2 were collapsed, and singletons that could not be merged were discarded. By aligning reads against IMGT, V, D and J genes, CDR3 length, and insertions or deletions at six rearrangement sites were assigned. Within each subset, clonotype counts were normalized to sorted cell number, after which true diversity and Gini coefficients were computed with the tcR R package. The overlap coefficient, calculated on TCRB nucleotide sequences, was used to quantify repertoire sharing. Out-of-frame TCRB sequences from naive cells were analyzed as a proxy for the pre-selection repertoire. TCRdb took this table from immuneACCESS and kept in-frame rearrangements with V and J called. Such tables lack part of the clones; where checked against another copy, unresolved V genes explain under half of the gap, and the rest is unexplained. V, J and clone size reflect that table, while D and trimming were determined from the DNA. The sample table shows hundreds of thousands of clones, and around 15% are seen once. Approximately 0.043% of the sample is taken by the ten largest.

For this chain, trimming is 4 bases at the V end and 8 bases at the J end, and the number of junction bases without a gene match is 12. Spanning cysteine to phenylalanine, the CDR3 consists of 16 amino acids. The sequence is cut down to CDR3 DNA, 48 bases in frame from base 1. The germline V gene specifies SGHRS as CDR1 and YFSETQ as CDR2. Each donor gave one peripheral blood draw, averaging roughly 100 mL, which was collected into heparinised tubes. A BD FACSAria II was used to sort naive, central memory, regulatory and stem cell-like memory CD4+ T cells with a panel that included CD45RO, CCR7, CD25, CD127, CD95 and CD27. Every sorted population had a purity above 98%. Right away, PBMCs were isolated by Lymphoprep density gradient centrifugation and were stained directly, with no culture step. Samples were stained and sorted in pairs, with one healthy donor and one patient per experiment, so that batch effects were minimized.

Turning to this clone: What antigen it recognizes has not been identified. No base quality values were provided; no much bigger clone lies one nucleotide off.

This clonotype was obtained from a man younger than 30 with type 1 diabetes. The sequence links TRBV5-1 to TRBJ2-3; the central 11 bases match TRBD2. Sample: naive CD4+ T cells from blood. The sample's cell subset or site label, decoded: true naive CD4+ T cells. This receptor has the CDR3 CASSQGLAGGLGTQYF. The DNA sequence is given as TGCGCCAGCAGCCAAGGACTAGCGGGCGGCTTAGGTACGCAGTATTTT.